One sample yielded the 24 T cell receptor beta chains listed below, sequenced in a study of glioma-infiltrating T cells after dendritic cell vaccination. TCRdb's table, derived via immunoSEQ multiplex PCR, lists solely in-frame clones and lacks some. The sample lists about 21,000 clones; around 79% were seen once. The material was blood, obtained before dendritic cell vaccination. The receptors derive from a human donor with glioblastoma.

CDR3 residues: CASSSRTSGRVTQYF. Here the CDR3 DNA reads TGTGCCAGCAGCTCCCGGACTAGCGGGAGGGTGACCCAGTACTTC. This chain joins TRBV5-6 and TRBJ2-5; 15 nucleotides line up with TRBD2. CDR1 SGHDT and CDR2 YYEEEE come from the germline V gene. This CDR3 spans 15 amino acids. The trim removed 3 bases at V and 7 bases at J, leaving 4 bases unmatched.

This clone has just a few counts. The chain recombines TRBV29-1 with TRBJ2-5, with D possibly being TRBD1 (6 bases). The V and J ends lost 6 bases and 5 bases respectively, with 10 bases between them. The CDR3 covers 11 residues. CDR1 and CDR2 from the germline V gene are SQVTM and ANQGSEA. CDR3 region: CSVRGEETQYF. The CDR3, as DNA: TGCAGCGTCAGGGGAGAGGAGACCCAGTACTTC.

This clone has a handful of counts. This sequence joins TRBV14 and TRBJ2-5, with 9 bases identical to TRBD1. The V and J ends lost 5 bases and 3 bases, in that order; junction bases with no gene match: 7. Germline assignment: CDR1 SGHDN and CDR2 FVKESK. The CDR3 consists of 15 residues. DNA for the CDR3: TGTGCCAGCAGCAAGAGGGACAGGGTAGAAGAGACCCAGTACTTC. This sequence encodes CASSKRDRVEETQYF. Together with reference TRBV14 and TRBJ2-5, the CDR3 gives the full variable domain: EAGVTQFPSHSVIEKGQTVTLRCDPISGHDNLYWYRRVMGKEIKFLLHFVKESKQDESGMPNNRFLAERTGGTYSTLKVQPAELEDSGVYFCASSKRDRVEETQYFGPGTRLLVL.

This clone appeared a single time. This rearrangement joins TRBV5-5 to TRBJ1-5; unclear D gene. The CDR3 covers 15 residues. V lost 4 bases, J lost 5 bases, and 16 bases lay in between. Germline V lookup: CDR1 SGHKS, CDR2 YYEKEE (reference sequence). DNA for the CDR3: TGTGCCAGCAGCCATGTCCCCTTAGTGGATCAGCCCCAGCATTTT. Translating it yields CASSHVPLVDQPQHF.

This clone was detected a few times. The genes are TRBV2 and TRBJ2-7; the match to TRBD1 covers 12 bases. CDR1 and CDR2 from the germline V gene are SNHLY and FYNNEI. V lost 7 bases, J lost 1 base, and 2 bases stayed unmatched. The CDR3 totals 14 residues. DNA of the CDR3: TGTGCCAGCATGGGACAGGGGGCATCCTACGAGCAGTACTTC. Its translation is CASMGQGASYEQYF.

The rearrangement joins TRBV19 to TRBJ2-6; maybe TRBD1 (6 bases). CDR3 length: 15 residues. V was clipped by 7 bases and J by 0 bases, with 10 bases between them. The germline V gene has CDR1 LNHDA and CDR2 SQIVND (reference sequence). CDR3 bases: TGTGCCAGTAATCAGGGGTCCTCTGGGGCCAACGTCCTGACTTTC. Its protein product is CASNQGSSGANVLTF.

The sample holds a few counts of this clone. The chain uses TRBV19 and TRBJ1-3; tentatively, D is TRBD1 (6 bases). Trimming pared 8 bases from V and 0 bases from J, leaving 20 bases between. Germline V gives CDR1 LNHDA, CDR2 SQIVND (reference sequence). The CDR3 has 17 residues. CDR3 in amino acids: CASSKTRQAGSGNTIYF. As DNA, the CDR3 is TGTGCCAGTTCGAAGACCAGACAGGCCGGCTCTGGAAACACCATATATTTT.

This chain connects TRBV9 to TRBJ2-3; TRBD2 might be the D (7 bases). Germline CDR1 is SGDLS and CDR2 is YYNGEE. The CDR3 contains 16 residues. Trimming stripped 3 bases from V and 1 base from J, with 15 bases between. The CDR3 DNA reads as TGTGCCAGCAGCGGAAAACGGGGGGCTGGCACAGATACGCAGTATTTT. Amino acid sequence: CASSGKRGAGTDTQYF.

The rearrangement links TRBV29-1 to TRBJ1-1; D remains unclear. The CDR3 runs to 13 residues. CDR1 and CDR2 from the germline V gene are SQVTM and ANQGSEA. V dropped 0 bases and J dropped 4 bases, with 9 bases sitting between them. DNA of the CDR3: TGCAGCGTTGAAGATCTATCCCGCACTGAAGCTTTCTTT. Amino acids: CSVEDLSRTEAFF.

The CDR3 region is CASRLRTRGGADTQYF. CDR3 bases: TGTGCAAGTCGCCTACGGACTAGGGGGGGTGCAGATACGCAGTATTTT. This chain links TRBV12-2 with TRBJ2-3; TRBD2 is the table's D call and was not checked against the DNA. TRBV12-2 is noted as a pseudogene. The CDR3 has 16 amino acids.

The CDR3: CASSETSEAFF. Here the CDR3 DNA reads TGTGCCAGCAGTGAAACGAGTGAAGCTTTCTTT. The chain joins TRBV2 to TRBJ1-1; the D is unclear. The CDR3 length is 11 residues. The V gene's germline CDR1 is SNHLY and CDR2 FYNNEI. Trimming left V 2 bases short and J 7 bases short, with 5 bases between.

The V call is TRBV18, the J call TRBJ1-2, with a possible D match to TRBD1 (5 bases). This CDR3 has 14 amino acids. Germline assignment: CDR1 KGHSH and CDR2 LQKENI. V was clipped by 2 bases and J by 7 bases, with 14 bases between them. Here the CDR3 DNA reads TGTGCCAGCTCACCAGGCAGGGCTGAGAGTGGCTACACCTTC. Translation gives CASSPGRAESGYTF.

This clone was recorded a few times. The genes are TRBV6-5 and TRBJ1-1; 9 bases map to TRBD1. Trimming cost V 11 bases and J 11 bases; bases outside gene matches: 15. The CDR3 is made up of 13 amino acids. Germline lookup yields CDR1 MNHEY and CDR2 SVGAGI. CDR3 amino acids: CAARTGGPYEAFF. DNA for the CDR3: TGTGCCGCGAGAACAGGGGGCCCTTATGAGGCTTTCTTT.

This chain joins TRBV29-1 and TRBJ1-2, with D maybe TRBD1 (6 bases). Deletions cut 2 bases from V and 9 bases from J, with 19 bases between. Germline CDR1 is SQVTM and CDR2 is ANQGSEA. CDR3 length: 14 residues. The CDR3 sequence: CSVEWGRGDRRYTF. For the CDR3, the DNA is TGCAGCGTTGAATGGGGCAGGGGTGATCGGCGCTACACCTTC.

The rearrangement links TRBV5-8 to TRBJ2-7; 9 bases are shared with TRBD1. The V and J ends lost 3 bases and 3 bases, in that order; junction bases with no gene match: 1. The germline gives CDR1 SGHTS, CDR2 YDEGEE. CDR3 size: 13 residues. In DNA form, the CDR3 reads TGTGCCAGCAGCTCGGACAGGGGCTACGAGCAGTACTTC. Translation gives CASSSDRGYEQYF.

This chain joins TRBV7-8 and TRBJ2-3; a weak D match, TRBD1 (5 bases). Germline loops: CDR1 SGHVS, CDR2 FQNEAQ. Trimming cost V 3 bases and J 6 bases, with 10 bases left between them. The CDR3 covers 13 residues. The CDR3 nucleotides are TGTGCCAGCAGCTTCGACAGTGGGGATACGCAGTATTTT. Amino acids: CASSFDSGDTQYF.

V usage is TRBV7-9 and J usage is TRBJ2-7, with TRBD1 matching over 8 bases. The germline V gene encodes CDR1 SEHNR and CDR2 FQNEAQ (reference sequence). Unmatched junction bases numbered 5, after V lost 5 bases and J lost 2 bases. This CDR3 spans 14 amino acids. Here the CDR3 reads CASSPRTGTYEQYF. In nucleotides, the CDR3 is TGTGCCAGCAGCCCCAGGACAGGGACCTACGAGCAGTACTTC.

The V and J genes are TRBV6-1 and TRBJ1-2; D uncertain. Germline V gene sequence: CDR1 MNHNS, CDR2 SASEGT. The CDR3 is 15 amino acids. The germline V and J ends were trimmed by 7 bases and 4 bases, with 19 bases remaining between them. CDR3 DNA: TGTGCCAGCAACCGCCAGGAGGATTCGGGCTATGGCTACACCTTC. Amino acid sequence: CASNRQEDSGYGYTF.

This sequence joins TRBV7-9 and TRBJ1-3, with 10 bases that match TRBD1. The CDR3 is 15 amino acids. Looked up from germline, CDR1 is SEHNR and CDR2 is FQNEAQ (reference sequence). Losses at the gene ends were 1 base for V and 11 bases for J; bases not matched to a gene: 8. This CDR3 reads CASSLGGGQGVPIYF. The DNA of the CDR3 is TGTGCCAGCAGCTTAGGCGGTGGACAGGGGGTCCCCATATATTTT.

Only one count was recorded for this clone. This chain connects TRBV28 to TRBJ2-1, with D maybe TRBD1 (6 bases). Germline CDR1 MDHEN, CDR2 SYDVKM. The length of the CDR3 is 16 residues. V lost 2 bases to trimming and J lost 3 bases, with 14 bases between them. The CDR3: CASSLNGRGGYNEQFF. The CDR3 DNA is TGTGCCAGCAGTTTAAACGGCAGGGGCGGCTACAATGAGCAGTTCTTC.

This chain links TRBV12-5 with TRBJ2-1; 11 bases are shared with TRBD2. The CDR3 is made up of 18 amino acids. After removal of 0 bases from V and 2 bases from J, the junction contained 6 bases not matched to a gene. Germline CDR1 LGHNT, CDR2 FRNRAP. The CDR3 region has the DNA TGTGCTAGTGGTTTGGTACAGACTAGCGGGGCCCCCTACAATGAGCAGTTCTTC. Translated, it gives CASGLVQTSGAPYNEQFF.

The chain employs TRBV11-3 and TRBJ2-1; TRBD1 matches 7 bases. CDR3 length: 19 residues. Trimming removed 3 bases from V and 4 bases from J; junction bases left unmatched: 18. Germline CDR1 and CDR2: SGHNT and YENEEA. DNA for the CDR3: TGTGCCAGCAGCTTTCCTCGTCGCCGACAGGGCGATGCATACAATGAGCAGTTCTTC. This codes for CASSFPRRRQGDAYNEQFF.

There are a few counts of this clone. The rearrangement links TRBV6-1 to TRBJ1-3; no clear D gene. Trimming stripped 1 base from V and 3 bases from J, with 7 bases between. The CDR3 loop spans 14 amino acids. CDR1 and CDR2 from the germline V gene are MNHNS and SASEGT. For the CDR3, the DNA is TGTGCCAGCAGTGAAGGGAGAATTGGAAACACCATATATTTT. Its translation: CASSEGRIGNTIYF.

The chain links TRBV9 to TRBJ2-5, with 8 bases fitting TRBD2. V trimming: 4 bases; J trimming: 4 bases; junction bases outside the gene matches: 6. There are 14 residues in the CDR3. Per the germline V gene, CDR1 is SGDLS and CDR2 is YYNGEE. The CDR3 protein is CASSPPAGGETQYF. In nucleotides, the CDR3 is TGTGCCAGCAGCCCCCCTGCGGGAGGAGAGACCCAGTACTTC.